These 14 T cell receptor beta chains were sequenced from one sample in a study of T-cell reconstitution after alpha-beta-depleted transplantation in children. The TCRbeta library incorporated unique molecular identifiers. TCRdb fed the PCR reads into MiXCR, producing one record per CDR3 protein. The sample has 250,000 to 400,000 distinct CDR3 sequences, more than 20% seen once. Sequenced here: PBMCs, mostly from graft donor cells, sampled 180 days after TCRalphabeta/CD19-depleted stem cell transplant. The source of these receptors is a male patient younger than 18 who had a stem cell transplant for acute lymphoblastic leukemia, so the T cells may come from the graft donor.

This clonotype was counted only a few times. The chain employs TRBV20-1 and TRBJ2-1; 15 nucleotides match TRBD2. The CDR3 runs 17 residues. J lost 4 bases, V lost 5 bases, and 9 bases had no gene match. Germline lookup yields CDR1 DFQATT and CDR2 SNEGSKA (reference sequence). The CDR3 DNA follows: TGCAGTGCTTCTGGGACTAGCGGGAGGCACTTATACAATGAGCAGTTCTTC. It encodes CSASGTSGRHLYNEQFF.

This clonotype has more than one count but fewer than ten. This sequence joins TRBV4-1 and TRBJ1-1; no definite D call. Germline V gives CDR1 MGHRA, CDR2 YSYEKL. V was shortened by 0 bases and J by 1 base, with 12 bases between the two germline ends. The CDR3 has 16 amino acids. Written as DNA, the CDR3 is TGCGCCAGCAGCCAAGAAGCAGGCAGTTCGAACACTGAAGCTTTCTTT. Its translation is CASSQEAGSSNTEAFF.

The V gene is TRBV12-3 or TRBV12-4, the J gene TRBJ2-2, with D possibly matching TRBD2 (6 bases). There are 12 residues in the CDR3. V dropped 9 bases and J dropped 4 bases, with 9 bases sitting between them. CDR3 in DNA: TGTGCCAGTCTTAGCGGCACCGGGGAGCTGTTTTTT. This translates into CASLSGTGELFF.

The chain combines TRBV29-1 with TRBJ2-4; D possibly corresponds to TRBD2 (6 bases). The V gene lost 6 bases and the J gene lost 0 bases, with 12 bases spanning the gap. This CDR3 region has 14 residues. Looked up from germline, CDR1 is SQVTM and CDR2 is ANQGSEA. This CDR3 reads CSVSSVPAKNIQYF. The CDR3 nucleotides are TGCAGCGTGTCTAGCGTCCCAGCCAAAAACATTCAGTACTTC.

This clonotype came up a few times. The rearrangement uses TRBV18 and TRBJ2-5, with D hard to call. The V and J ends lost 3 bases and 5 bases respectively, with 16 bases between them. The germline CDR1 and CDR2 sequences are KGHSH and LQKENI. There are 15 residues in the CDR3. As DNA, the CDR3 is TGTGCCAGCTCACCGTATGTCACCGTGGAGGAGACCCAGTACTTC. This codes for CASSPYVTVEETQYF.

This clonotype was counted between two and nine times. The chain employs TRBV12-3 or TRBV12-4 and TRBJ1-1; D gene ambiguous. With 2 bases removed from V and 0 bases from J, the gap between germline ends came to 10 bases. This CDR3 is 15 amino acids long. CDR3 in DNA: TGTGCCAGCAGTTTAATGGCAGCCTTGAACACTGAAGCTTTCTTT. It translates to CASSLMAALNTEAFF.

The CDR3 protein is CASSEGLSYNEQFF. DNA for the CDR3: TGTGCCAGCAGTGAGGGGCTATCCTACAATGAGCAGTTCTTC. The V call is TRBV2, the J call TRBJ2-1; tentatively, D is TRBD1 (5 bases). Between the trimmed V and J ends, which lost 3 bases and 1 base, there was a span of 7 bases. This CDR3 region has 14 residues. Germline CDR1 is SNHLY and CDR2 is FYNNEI. Combining the CDR3 with reference TRBV2 and TRBJ2-1 gives the whole variable domain EPEVTQTPSHQVTQMGQEVILRCVPISNHLYFYWYRQILGQKVEFLVSFYNNEISEKSEIFDDQFSVERPDGSNFTLKIRSTKLEDSAMYFCASSEGLSYNEQFFGPGTRLTVL.

CDR3 in DNA: TGTGCCAGCTCACCAACTAGACAGGGGGCCTCCTACGAGCAGTACTTC. It translates to CASSPTRQGASYEQYF. This sequence joins TRBV18 and TRBJ2-7, with TRBD1 matching over 10 bases. CDR1 and CDR2 (germline): KGHSH, LQKENI. J gave up 0 bases and V 2 bases, and 4 bases lay outside the gene matches. This CDR3 is built from 16 residues. The variable domain in full, with the rest retrieved from reference TRBV18 and TRBJ2-7, is NAGVMQNPRHLVRRRGQEARLRCSPMKGHSHVYWYRQLPEEGLKFMVYLQKENIIDESGMPKERFSAEFPKEGPSILRIQQVVRGDSAAYFCASSPTRQGASYEQYFGPGTRLTVT.

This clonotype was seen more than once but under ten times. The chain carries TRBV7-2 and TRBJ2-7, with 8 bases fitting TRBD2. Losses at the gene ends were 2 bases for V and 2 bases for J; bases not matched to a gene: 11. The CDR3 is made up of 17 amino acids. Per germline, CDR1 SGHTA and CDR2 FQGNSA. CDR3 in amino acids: CASSLWVAGLYTYEQYF. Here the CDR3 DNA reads TGTGCCAGCAGCTTATGGGTAGCGGGACTTTATACCTACGAGCAGTACTTC.

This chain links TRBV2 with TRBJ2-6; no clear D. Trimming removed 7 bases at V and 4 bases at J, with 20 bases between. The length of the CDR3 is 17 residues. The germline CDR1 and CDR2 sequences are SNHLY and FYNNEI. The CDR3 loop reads CASKQFSRREGANVLTF. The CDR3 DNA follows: TGTGCCAGCAAACAGTTTTCTAGGCGAGAGGGGGCCAACGTCCTGACTTTC.

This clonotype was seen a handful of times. The CDR3 loop is CASSTNRDTEAFF. As DNA, the CDR3 is TGCGCCAGCAGTACCAACAGGGATACTGAAGCTTTCTTT. The chain carries TRBV10-1 and TRBJ1-1, with TRBD1 as a possible D gene (6 bases). CDR1 and CDR2 from the germline V gene are WNHNN and SYGVQD (reference sequence). This CDR3 region has 13 residues. With 5 bases removed from V and 5 bases from J, the gap between germline ends came to 12 bases.

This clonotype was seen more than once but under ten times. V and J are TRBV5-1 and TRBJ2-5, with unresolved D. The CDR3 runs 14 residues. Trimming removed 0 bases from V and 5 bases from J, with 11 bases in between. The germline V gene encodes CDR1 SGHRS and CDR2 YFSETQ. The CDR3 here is CASSLGQVEETQYF. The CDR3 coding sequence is TGCGCCAGCAGCTTGGGCCAGGTTGAGGAGACCCAGTACTTC.

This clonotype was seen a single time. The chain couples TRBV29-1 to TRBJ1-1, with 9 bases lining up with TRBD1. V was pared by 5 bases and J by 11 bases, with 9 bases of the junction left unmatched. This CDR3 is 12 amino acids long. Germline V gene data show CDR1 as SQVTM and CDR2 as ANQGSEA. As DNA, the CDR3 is TGCAGCGTTCGATACAGGGGGCGACGTGCTTTCTTT. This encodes CSVRYRGRRAFF.

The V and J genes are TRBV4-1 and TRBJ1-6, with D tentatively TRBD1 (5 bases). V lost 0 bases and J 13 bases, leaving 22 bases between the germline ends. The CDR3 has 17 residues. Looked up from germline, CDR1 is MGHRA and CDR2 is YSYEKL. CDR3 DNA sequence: TGCGCCAGCAGCCAAGATCCTGCGGGACCCTTAATTAATCCCCTCCACTTT. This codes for CASSQDPAGPLINPLHF.